This T cell receptor beta chain was retrieved from a study of PD-1 blockade in classical Hodgkin lymphoma. Details on this clone: Antigen: not known.

The CDR3 loop spans 15 amino acids. V shed 6 bases and J shed 3 bases, with 15 bases lying between them. Germline V lookup: CDR1 LNHDA, CDR2 SQIVND (reference sequence). Generated by immunoSEQ multiplex PCR, the TCRdb table keeps only in-frame clones and is missing some. The data contain tens of thousands of clones, 77% of them seen just once; the ten biggest clones take up 9.8%. Study results and limitations: Healthy donors reportedly exceeded newly diagnosed patients in baseline TCR diversity. Those achieving complete response showed baseline diversity like newly diagnosed patients.

Time point noted: cycle 4 day 1 (C4D1), after six to seven weeks of nivolumab. No patient escaped relapse after autologous stem cell transplantation, and brentuximab vedotin exposure varied. The receptor was derived from a human donor with classical Hodgkin lymphoma. Source: peripheral blood mononuclear cells (PBMCs), taken before the fourth cycle of nivolumab. The chain links TRBV19 to TRBJ1-5, with D uncertain. The CDR3 sequence is CASRERTGNNQPQHF. The CDR3 nucleotides are TGTGCCAGTAGGGAGAGGACGGGAAACAATCAGCCCCAGCATTTT.